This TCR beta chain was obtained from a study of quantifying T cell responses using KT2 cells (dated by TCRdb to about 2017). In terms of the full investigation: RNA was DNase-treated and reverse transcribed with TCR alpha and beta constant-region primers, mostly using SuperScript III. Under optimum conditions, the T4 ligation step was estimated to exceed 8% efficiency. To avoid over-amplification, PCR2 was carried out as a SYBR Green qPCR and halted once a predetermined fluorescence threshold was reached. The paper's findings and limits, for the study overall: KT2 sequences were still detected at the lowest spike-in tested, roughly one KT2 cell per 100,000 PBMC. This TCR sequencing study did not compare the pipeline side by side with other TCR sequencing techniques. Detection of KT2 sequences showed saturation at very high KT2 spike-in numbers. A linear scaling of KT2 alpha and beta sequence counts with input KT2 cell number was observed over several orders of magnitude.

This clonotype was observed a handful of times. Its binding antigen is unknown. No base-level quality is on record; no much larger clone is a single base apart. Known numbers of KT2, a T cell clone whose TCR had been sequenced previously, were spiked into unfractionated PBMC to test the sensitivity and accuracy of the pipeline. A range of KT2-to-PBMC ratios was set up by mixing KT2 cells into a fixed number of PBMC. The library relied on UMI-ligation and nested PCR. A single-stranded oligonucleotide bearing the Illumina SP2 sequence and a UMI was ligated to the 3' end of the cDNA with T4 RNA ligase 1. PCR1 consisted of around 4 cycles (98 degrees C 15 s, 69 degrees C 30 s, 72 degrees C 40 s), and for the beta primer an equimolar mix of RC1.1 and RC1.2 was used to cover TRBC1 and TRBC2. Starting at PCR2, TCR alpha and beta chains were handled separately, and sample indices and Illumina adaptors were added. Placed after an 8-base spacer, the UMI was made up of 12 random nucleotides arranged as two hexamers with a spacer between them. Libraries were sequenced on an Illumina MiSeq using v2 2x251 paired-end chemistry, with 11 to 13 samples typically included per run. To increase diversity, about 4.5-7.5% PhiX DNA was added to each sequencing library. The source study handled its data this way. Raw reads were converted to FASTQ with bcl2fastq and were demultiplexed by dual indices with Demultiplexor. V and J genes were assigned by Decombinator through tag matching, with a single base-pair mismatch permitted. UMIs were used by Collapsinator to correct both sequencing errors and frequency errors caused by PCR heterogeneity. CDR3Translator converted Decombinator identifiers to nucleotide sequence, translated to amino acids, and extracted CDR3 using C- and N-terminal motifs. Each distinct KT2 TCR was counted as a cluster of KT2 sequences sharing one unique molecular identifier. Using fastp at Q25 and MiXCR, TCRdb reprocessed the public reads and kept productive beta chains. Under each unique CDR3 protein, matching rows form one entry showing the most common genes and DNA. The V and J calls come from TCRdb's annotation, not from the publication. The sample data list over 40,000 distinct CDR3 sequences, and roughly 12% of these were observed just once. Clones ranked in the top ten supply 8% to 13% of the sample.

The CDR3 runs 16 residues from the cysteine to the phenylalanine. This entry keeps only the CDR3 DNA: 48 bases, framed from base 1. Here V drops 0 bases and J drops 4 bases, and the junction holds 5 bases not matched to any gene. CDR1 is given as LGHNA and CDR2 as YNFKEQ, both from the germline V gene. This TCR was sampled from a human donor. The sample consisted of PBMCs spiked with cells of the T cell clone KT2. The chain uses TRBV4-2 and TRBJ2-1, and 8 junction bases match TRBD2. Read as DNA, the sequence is TGTGCCAGCAGCCAAGATGGCGGGGGGCCATACAATGAGCAGTTCTTC. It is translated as CASSQDGGGPYNEQFF.